A single sample gave rise to the 21 T cell receptor beta chains below, sequenced in a study of T cell changes during pregnancy in multiple sclerosis. Sequencing used immunoSEQ multiplex PCR; TCRdb keeps in-frame clones, though not all of them. The sample consists of roughly 80,000 clones, around 91% of them appearing once. This material consisted of peripheral blood, taken before pregnancy. These receptors originate from a female donor with multiple sclerosis, enrolled in a pregnancy study.

The chain links TRBV7-9 to TRBJ1-6; unclear D gene. The germline V and J ends were trimmed by 1 base and 10 bases, with 8 bases remaining between them. Germline values: CDR1 SEHNR, CDR2 FQNEAQ (reference sequence). The CDR3 has 13 amino acids. CDR3 bases: TGTGCCAGCAGCTTAGGGCATACGTCACCCCTCCACTTT. Translated: CASSLGHTSPLHF.

The chain has TRBV7-6 and TRBJ1-2; 8 positions agree with TRBD1. This CDR3 has 13 residues. Per germline, CDR1 SGHVS and CDR2 FNYEAQ. Trimming at V came to 0 bases and at J to 9 bases, leaving 3 bases not matched to a gene. This CDR3 reads CASSLAQGGSYTF. In DNA, the CDR3 is TGTGCCAGCAGCTTAGCACAGGGGGGGAGCTACACCTTC.

The chain carries TRBV5-8 and TRBJ1-2; D possibly corresponds to TRBD1 (5 bases). Trimming removed 5 bases from V and 5 bases from J, with 22 bases in between. The V gene's germline CDR1 is SGHTS and CDR2 YDEGEE. The CDR3 spans 16 residues. CDR3: CASRRPFRDLDYGYTF. The CDR3 bases are TGTGCCAGCAGACGACCGTTCAGGGATTTGGATTATGGCTACACCTTC.

This clone was found once. CDR3 bases: TGCGCCAGCAGCGTACGGGACTCTGGGGCCAACGTCCTGACTTTC. It specifies CASSVRDSGANVLTF. The chain is built from TRBV5-1 and TRBJ2-6, with a weak D call TRBD2 (5 bases). The length of the CDR3 is 15 residues. Trimming shortened V by 4 bases and J by 0 bases, and 8 bases separated the two germline ends. Per the germline V gene, CDR1 is SGHRS and CDR2 is YFSETQ. The variable domain in full, completed from reference TRBV5-1 and TRBJ2-6, reads KAGVTQTPRYLIKTRGQQVTLSCSPISGHRSVSWYQQTPGQGLQFLFEYFSETQRNKGNFPGRFSGRQFSNSRSEMNVSTLELGDSALYLCASSVRDSGANVLTFGAGSRLTVL.

The chain couples TRBV18 to TRBJ2-5, with D possibly TRBD2 on 7 matching bases. Germline V gene sequence: CDR1 KGHSH, CDR2 LQKENI. V was clipped by 6 bases and J by 5 bases, with 16 bases between them. This CDR3 contains 14 residues. The CDR3 loop is CASSPIRGAETQYF. The CDR3 DNA sequence: TGTGCCAGCTCCCCCATCCGGGGGGCGGAGACCCAGTACTTC.

This sequence joins TRBV11-2 and TRBJ2-1, with 8 bases aligning to TRBD2. V gave up 2 bases and J gave up 2 bases; unmatched junction bases: 8. Germline V gene lookup returns CDR1 SGHAT and CDR2 FQNNGV. This CDR3 is built from 17 residues. In DNA form, the CDR3 reads TGTGCCAGCAGCTTATTCCGCGGGGGGCCACCCTACAATGAGCAGTTCTTC. This sequence encodes CASSLFRGGPPYNEQFF.

The CDR3 DNA reads TGCGCCAGCAGCCAAGCCCGGCCAGGGCCAGAACGACCCAATCAGCCCCAGCATTTT. Protein product: CASSQARPGPERPNQPQHF. V gene TRBV4-3 combines with J gene TRBJ1-5, with D possibly TRBD1 on 5 matching bases. CDR1 is LGHNA, CDR2 YSLEER, per germline. This CDR3 is 19 amino acids long. Between the trimmed V and J ends, which lost 1 base and 3 bases, there was a span of 22 bases.

The chain carries TRBV6-6 and TRBJ2-1; 7 bases match TRBD1. The CDR3 spans 13 residues. Looked up from germline, CDR1 is MNHNY and CDR2 is SVGAGI (reference sequence). Trimming removed 6 bases from V and 3 bases from J; junction bases left unmatched: 2. The CDR3 DNA reads as TGTGCCAGCAGGGGGGACAGCTACAATGAGCAGTTCTTC. This sequence encodes CASRGDSYNEQFF.

The chain joins TRBV27 to TRBJ1-2; possible D gene TRBD1, 5 bases. The CDR3 runs to 14 residues. The germline V and J ends were trimmed by 6 bases and 3 bases, with 14 bases remaining between them. The V gene's germline CDR1 is MNHEY and CDR2 SMNVEV (reference sequence). CDR3 in amino acids: CASRGITGYYGYTF. In DNA, the CDR3 is TGTGCCAGCAGAGGGATTACAGGATACTATGGCTACACCTTC.

This chain connects TRBV6-5 to TRBJ1-5; 10 nucleotides line up with TRBD1. The V segment lost 6 bases and the J segment 3 bases; nucleotides outside the gene matches: 5. The CDR3 loop spans 15 amino acids. Germline V gives CDR1 MNHEY, CDR2 SVGAGI. For the CDR3, the DNA is TGTGCCAGCAGGCCGGGACAGGGGTTCAATCAGCCCCAGCATTTT. This codes for CASRPGQGFNQPQHF.

This chain uses TRBV7-9 with TRBJ2-1, with 14 bases that match TRBD2. The J segment lost 9 bases and the V segment lost 4 bases, leaving 8 bases of the junction unmatched. The CDR3 covers 16 residues. Germline V CDR1 and CDR2: SEHNR, FQNEAQ (reference sequence). CDR3: CASSSRLAGGPGEQFF. Here the CDR3 DNA reads TGTGCCAGCAGCTCTCGACTAGCGGGGGGGCCAGGTGAGCAGTTCTTC.

V is TRBV2 and J is TRBJ1-2, with no clear D. The CDR3 is 12 residues long. Germline V lookup: CDR1 SNHLY, CDR2 FYNNEI. The germline V and J ends were trimmed by 4 bases and 0 bases, with 3 bases remaining between them. DNA for the CDR3: TGTGCCAGCAGTGTCTCTAACTATGGCTACACCTTC. It specifies CASSVSNYGYTF.

The chain links TRBV7-2 to TRBJ1-2, with a tentative D call TRBD1 (5 bases). The length of the CDR3 is 11 residues. The V gene lost 6 bases and the J gene lost 5 bases, with 7 bases spanning the gap. Looked up from germline, CDR1 is SGHTA and CDR2 is FQGNSA. The CDR3 coding sequence is TGTGCCAGCAGTCCAGGGTATGGCTACACCTTC. The encoded protein is CASSPGYGYTF.

This chain links TRBV19 with TRBJ2-4; 8 positions agree with TRBD1. This CDR3 is 16 amino acids long. The V segment lost 3 bases and the J segment 3 bases; nucleotides outside the gene matches: 7. Germline CDR1 and CDR2: LNHDA and SQIVND (reference sequence). The CDR3 protein is CASSMQGALDKNIQYF. CDR3 coding DNA: TGTGCCAGTAGTATGCAGGGGGCTCTTGACAAAAACATTCAGTACTTC.

The rearrangement joins TRBV29-1 to TRBJ1-2; 9 nucleotides align to TRBD1. CDR1 SQVTM and CDR2 ANQGSEA come from the germline V gene. The CDR3 spans 13 residues. Trimming took 4 bases from V and 0 from J; bases not matched to a gene: 0. This chain's CDR3 is CSVGQGANYGYTF. The CDR3 DNA follows: TGCAGCGTTGGACAGGGGGCTAACTATGGCTACACCTTC.

The chain couples TRBV7-3 to TRBJ2-1, with 10 bases that match TRBD2. Germline V CDR1 and CDR2: SGHTA, FQGTGA. The ends lost 6 bases at V and 0 bases at J; junction bases unmatched: 2. The CDR3 runs to 15 residues. The CDR3 loop is CASSSGGNSYNEQFF. In DNA, the CDR3 is TGTGCCAGCAGTAGCGGGGGGAACTCCTACAATGAGCAGTTCTTC.

V gene TRBV9 combines with J gene TRBJ1-6; no clear D gene. In germline, CDR1 is SGDLS, CDR2 YYNGEE. The CDR3 sequence is 15 residues long. V was pared by 2 bases and J by 8 bases, with 14 bases between. The CDR3 spells CASSVRDYLYSPLHF. The CDR3, as DNA: TGTGCCAGCAGCGTCCGGGATTACCTTTATTCACCCCTCCACTTT.

This clone was picked up a small number of times. The rearrangement links TRBV7-3 to TRBJ1-1; D gene uncertain. CDR3 length: 13 amino acids. Trimming shortened V by 5 bases and J by 1 base, and 8 bases separated the two germline ends. From germline, CDR1 is SGHTA and CDR2 FQGTGA. The CDR3 DNA is TGTGCCAGCAGCCGAGATGGGAACACTGAAGCTTTCTTT. The encoded protein is CASSRDGNTEAFF.

This sequence joins TRBV2 and TRBJ2-7; 14 nucleotides agree with TRBD2. The germline gives CDR1 SNHLY, CDR2 FYNNEI. The CDR3 has 17 amino acids. With V trimmed by 6 bases and J by 2 bases, 9 bases remained unmatched. The CDR3 loop reads CASSAGLAGGPPYEQYF. CDR3 coding DNA: TGTGCCAGCAGCGCCGGACTAGCGGGGGGCCCTCCCTACGAGCAGTACTTC.

V usage is TRBV9 and J usage is TRBJ1-4, with 7 bases lining up with TRBD1. The junction had 5 bases not matched to a gene; V was cut back by 2 bases and J by 7 bases. The CDR3 runs to 14 residues. Germline CDR1 is SGDLS and CDR2 is YYNGEE. The CDR3 is CASSVTGQSEKLFF. The DNA for the CDR3 is TGTGCCAGCAGCGTTACGGGACAGAGTGAAAAACTGTTTTTT.

This sequence joins TRBV5-1 and TRBJ2-7, with a possible D match to TRBD2 (5 bases). This CDR3 has 12 residues. Germline CDR1 SGHRS, CDR2 YFSETQ. Trimming took 3 bases from V and 3 from J, leaving 7 bases between them. The CDR3: CASSSGFYEQYF. The CDR3 DNA sequence: TGCGCCAGCAGCTCGGGGTTCTACGAGCAGTACTTC.